The 15 T cell receptor beta chains listed next were all sequenced from one sample in a study of shared clonotypes between healthy human individuals. The protocol was immunoSEQ multiplex PCR, while the TCRdb copy is restricted to in-frame clones and leaves out a portion. The table shows over 2,000,000 clones, with 85% to 95% occurring only once. Naive CD8 cells lacked CD45RO, underwent positive selection for CCR7 and left out terminally differentiated effector memory CD45RA+ cells. Material: naive CD8+ T cells from PBMCs. The receptor set was obtained from a man between 18 and 35 years old in good health. Some clones in this sample may be carry-over from other donors' samples.

The rearrangement uses TRBV4-3 and TRBJ2-1; D is perhaps TRBD1 or TRBD2 (7 bases each). The CDR3 covers 15 residues. Germline values: CDR1 LGHNA, CDR2 YSLEER. Trimming removed 0 bases from V and 8 bases from J, with 14 bases in between. The CDR3 DNA sequence: TGCGCCAGCAGCCAAGAATCAGGGGGGGGCGATGAGCAGTTCTTC. As protein: CASSQESGGGDEQFF.

This clone was seen only once. The V and J genes are TRBV28 and TRBJ2-1; tentatively, D is TRBD2 (7 bases). The CDR3 has 16 residues. V shed 3 bases and J shed 9 bases, with 21 bases lying between them. CDR1 and CDR2 from the germline V gene are MDHEN and SYDVKM. CDR3 DNA: TGTGCCAGCAGTTTCAAGGGGGACTACAAACGGGCTGAGCAGTTCTTC. Its translation: CASSFKGDYKRAEQFF.

V is TRBV5-4 and J is TRBJ2-5; D ambiguous. Judging by the DNA end, TRBJ2-7 fits better; the J call may be wrong. The germline V gene encodes CDR1 SGHNT and CDR2 YYREEE (reference sequence). The CDR3 is 15 residues long. CDR3 sequence: CASSRTPPVLLEQYF. The CDR3, as DNA: TGTGCCAGCAGCAGAACCCCACCAGTCCTCCTCGAGCAGTACTTC.

This clone was seen a handful of times. The V gene is TRBV6-5, the J gene TRBJ2-2; tentatively, D is TRBD1 or TRBD2 (6 bases each). CDR3 length: 16 residues. V lost 0 bases and J 9 bases, leaving 17 bases between the germline ends. Per the germline V gene, CDR1 is MNHEY and CDR2 is SVGAGI. The CDR3 region is CASSYSAGEVLRELFF. DNA for the CDR3: TGTGCCAGCAGTTACTCGGCAGGGGAGGTACTCCGGGAGCTGTTTTTT.

V is TRBV19 and J is TRBJ2-1, with TRBD2 matching 8 bases. Losses at the gene ends were 3 bases for V and 4 bases for J; bases not matched to a gene: 11. The CDR3 runs to 17 residues. CDR1 is LNHDA and CDR2 is SQIVND in the germline V gene (reference sequence). CDR3 loop: CASSIGLAGYQYNEQFF. The CDR3 DNA follows: TGTGCCAGTAGTATTGGGCTAGCGGGTTACCAATACAATGAGCAGTTCTTC. The entire variable domain, with the rest obtained from reference TRBV19 and TRBJ2-1, is as follows: DGGITQSPKYLFRKEGQNVTLSCEQNLNHDAMYWYRQDPGQGLRLIYYSQIVNDFQKGDIAEGYSVSREKKESFPLTVTSAQKNPTAFYLCASSIGLAGYQYNEQFFGPGTRLTVL.

This clone has more than one count but fewer than ten. V is TRBV2 and J is TRBJ1-4; the D gene is possibly TRBD1 (6 bases). CDR1 and CDR2 (germline): SNHLY, FYNNEI. The germline V and J ends were trimmed by 8 bases and 4 bases, with 14 bases remaining between them. The CDR3 contains 14 residues. As DNA, the CDR3 is TGTGCCAGCGGACGGACAGACTTTAATGAAAAACTGTTTTTT. Translated, it gives CASGRTDFNEKLFF.

V and J are TRBV27 and TRBJ2-7; maybe TRBD1 (6 bases). This CDR3 is built from 12 residues. V lost 8 bases and J 1 base, leaving 9 bases between the germline ends. Germline-derived CDR1 and CDR2 are MNHEY and SMNVEV (reference sequence). The CDR3 here is CASRTESYEQYF. The CDR3 bases are TGTGCCAGCCGGACAGAGTCCTACGAGCAGTACTTC.

The chain couples TRBV27 to TRBJ2-1, with D possibly being TRBD2 (6 bases). There are 11 residues in the CDR3. The germline V and J ends were trimmed by 10 bases and 8 bases, with 12 bases remaining between them. Germline assignment: CDR1 MNHEY and CDR2 SMNVEV (reference sequence). The CDR3 DNA follows: TGTGCCACCAGACTAGTGGATGAGCAGTTCTTC. It specifies CATRLVDEQFF.

The chain links TRBV11-2 to TRBJ2-5; D unresolved. Trimming pared 1 base from V and 5 bases from J, leaving 8 bases between. The CDR3 is 13 residues long. CDR1 SGHAT and CDR2 FQNNGV come from the germline V gene. CDR3 bases: TGTGCCAGCAGCTTAGTGATAGGGGAGACCCAGTACTTC. Protein product: CASSLVIGETQYF. Together with reference TRBV11-2 and TRBJ2-5, the CDR3 gives the full variable domain: EAGVAQSPRYKIIEKRQSVAFWCNPISGHATLYWYQQILGQGPKLLIQFQNNGVVDDSQLPKDRFSAERLKGVDSTLKIQPAKLEDSAVYLCASSLVIGETQYFGPGTRLLVL.

The rearrangement links TRBV4-3 to TRBJ1-3, with TRBD1 identical over 7 bases. V was pared by 5 bases and J by 4 bases, with 8 bases of the junction left unmatched. This CDR3 has 15 amino acids. CDR1 is LGHNA and CDR2 is YSLEER in the germline V gene. The CDR3 is CASSARTGAGNTIYF. The DNA for the CDR3 is TGCGCCAGCAGCGCCCGAACAGGGGCGGGAAACACCATATATTTT.

The rearrangement uses TRBV19 and TRBJ2-1; D might be TRBD2 (6 bases). This CDR3 spans 18 amino acids. Germline V gives CDR1 LNHDA, CDR2 SQIVND (reference sequence). Trimming shortened V by 3 bases and J by 4 bases, and 22 bases separated the two germline ends. The CDR3 here is CASSMIVSGSLLYNEQFF. CDR3 nucleotide sequence: TGTGCCAGTAGTATGATCGTCAGCGGGTCCCTCTTGTACAATGAGCAGTTCTTC.

The J gene is TRBJ2-3, the V gene TRBV27; 12 positions match TRBD2. The germline V gene encodes CDR1 MNHEY and CDR2 SMNVEV (reference sequence). This CDR3 comprises 17 residues. The V and J ends lost 11 bases and 2 bases, in that order; junction bases with no gene match: 14. CDR3 nucleotides: TGTGCCTCCCTACCTCGAGGACTAGCGGGGCCCACAGATACGCAGTATTTT. It specifies CASLPRGLAGPTDTQYF.

The chain uses TRBV15 and TRBJ2-7; a possible D gene is TRBD2 (5 bases). The CDR3 spans 15 residues. The V end was cut by 0 bases, the J end by 2 bases, with 11 bases between. Germline lookup yields CDR1 LNHNV and CDR2 YYDKDF (reference sequence). The CDR3 DNA reads as TGTGCCACCAGCAGAGAGAGAGGACTTACCTACGAGCAGTACTTC. It encodes CATSRERGLTYEQYF.

The sample holds a few counts of this clone. The sample contains more than one DNA sequence encoding this CDR3. V usage is TRBV6-1 and J usage is TRBJ2-7, with 12 bases fitting TRBD2. The junction had 0 bases not matched to a gene; V was cut back by 1 base and J by 2 bases. The germline gives CDR1 MNHNS, CDR2 SASEGT. The CDR3 covers 15 residues. The CDR3 region is CASSEGLAGAYEQYF. The CDR3 bases are TGTGCCAGCAGTGAAGGACTAGCGGGAGCCTACGAGCAGTACTTC.

The rearrangement joins TRBV7-3 to TRBJ2-3, with unresolved D. V was trimmed by 1 base and J by 0 bases, leaving 8 bases between them. The germline V gene has CDR1 SGHTA and CDR2 FQGTGA. This CDR3 region has 15 residues. The CDR3 is CASSLSYSSTDTQYF. The CDR3 DNA reads TGTGCCAGCAGCTTAAGTTATTCTAGCACAGATACGCAGTATTTT.